This T cell receptor beta chain was obtained from a study of shared clonotypes between healthy human individuals. The overall study: The study drew on two women and a few men aged 18 to 49 as donors. CD8 memory received one plate per donor, CD8 naive two, CD4 memory three and CD4 naive three.

Assay runs were performed at deep level. Sequencing used immunoSEQ multiplex PCR; TCRdb keeps in-frame clones, though not all of them. The repertoire holds roughly 1,500,000 clones, with just under 99% as singletons. The study drew its donors from healthy HIV-negative adults without recent acute infections or vaccinations. The specimen was naive CD4+ T cells sorted from blood. Subset reported: CD45RA+ positively selected. The source is a young man in good health.

CDR3 sequence reads: CASSERQGGAEAFF. For the CDR3, the DNA is TGTGCCAGCAGTGAACGACAGGGTGGCGCTGAAGCTTTCTTT. V usage is TRBV6-1 and J usage is TRBJ1-1; TRBD1 matches at 7 bases. There are 14 residues in the CDR3. Trimming took 2 bases from V and 6 from J; bases not matched to a gene: 6. The germline gives CDR1 MNHNS, CDR2 SASEGT.